Given below is one T cell receptor (beta chain) in context. Its specificity is not known. The data were taken from a study of shared clonotypes between healthy human individuals. Study-wide context: Three plates were used per donor for CD4 naive, three for CD4 memory, two for CD8 naive and one for CD8 memory.

Sequencing was performed with immunoSEQ multiplex PCR; in TCRdb, only in-frame clones are kept and a portion is missing. Among roughly 2,300,000 clones listed, under 95% were seen once. Study observations and caveats: Tissues were not sampled, only blood, and their repertoires likely differ. Clonotype sharing among donors was expected to depend on sequencing depth.

The CDR3 sequence is 13 residues long. Germline CDR1 reads SGHTA; CDR2 reads FQGTGA. V lost 5 bases to trimming and J lost 5 bases, with 10 bases between them. This chain connects TRBV7-3 to TRBJ1-5, with D unresolved. This TCR was sampled from a man between 18 and 35 years old in good health. Some clones in this sample may be carry-over from other donors' samples. Sequencing was performed on naive CD4+ T cells from PBMCs. Subset of the sample: CD45RA+ positively selected. Here the CDR3 reads CASSNDRDQPQHF. The CDR3 region has the DNA TGTGCCAGCAGCAACGACCGGGATCAGCCCCAGCATTTT.